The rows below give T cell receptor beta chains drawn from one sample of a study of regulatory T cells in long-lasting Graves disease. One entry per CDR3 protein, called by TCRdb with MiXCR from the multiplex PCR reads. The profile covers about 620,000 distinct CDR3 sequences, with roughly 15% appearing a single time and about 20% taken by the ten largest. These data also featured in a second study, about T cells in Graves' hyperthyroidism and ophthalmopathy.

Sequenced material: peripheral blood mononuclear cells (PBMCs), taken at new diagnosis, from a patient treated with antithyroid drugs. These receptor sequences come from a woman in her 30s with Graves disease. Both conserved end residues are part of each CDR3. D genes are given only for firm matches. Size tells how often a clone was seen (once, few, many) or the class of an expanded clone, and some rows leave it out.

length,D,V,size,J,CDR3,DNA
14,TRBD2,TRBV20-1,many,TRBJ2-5,CSAPGLAGGETQYF,TGCAGTGCTCCGGGACTAGCGGGAGGAGAGACCCAGTACTTC
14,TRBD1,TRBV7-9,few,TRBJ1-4,CASSLVGTDEKLFF,TGTGCCAGCAGCTTAGTCGGGACAGATGAAAAACTGTTTTTT
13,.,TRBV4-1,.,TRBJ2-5,CASSQDLSETQYF,TGCGCCAGCAGCCAAGATTTGTCAGAGACCCAGTACTTC
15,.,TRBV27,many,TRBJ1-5,CASSLSMGGDQPQHF,TGTGCCAGCAGTTTATCTATGGGTGGGGATCAGCCCCAGCATTTT
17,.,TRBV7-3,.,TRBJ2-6,CASSFGSPGSGANVLTF,TGTGCCAGCAGCTTCGGGAGCCCCGGCTCTGGGGCCAACGTCCTGACTTTC
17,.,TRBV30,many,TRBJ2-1,CAWSFKGRGVAQYEQFF,TGTGCCTGGAGTTTCAAAGGGAGGGGGGTGGCACAATATGAGCAGTTCTTC
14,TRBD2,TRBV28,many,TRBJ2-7,CAITRTSGSYEQYF,TGTGCCATCACACGGACTAGCGGGAGCTACGAGCAGTACTTC
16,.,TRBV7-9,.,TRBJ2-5,CASSPTVRIAQETQYF,TGTGCCAGCAGCCCGACGGTACGGATAGCCCAAGAGACCCAGTACTTC
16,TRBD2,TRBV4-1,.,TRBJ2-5,CASSHDRGGQTETQYF,TGCGCCAGCAGCCATGACCGGGGGGGGCAGACAGAGACCCAGTACTTC
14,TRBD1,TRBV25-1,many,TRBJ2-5,CASSDTGGRETQYF,TGTGCCAGCAGTGACACAGGGGGCCGAGAGACCCAGTACTTC
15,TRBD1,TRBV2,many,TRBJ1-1,CASSPIGGTNTEAFF,TGTGCCAGCAGCCCAATAGGGGGCACGAACACTGAAGCTTTCTTT
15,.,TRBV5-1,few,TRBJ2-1,CASSLAGVSNNEQFF,TGCGCCAGCAGCTTGGCGGGAGTTAGTAACAATGAGCAGTTCTTC
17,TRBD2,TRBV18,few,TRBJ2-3,CASSPPRSGRFRDTQYF,TGTGCCAGCTCACCCCCGAGAAGCGGGAGATTCAGAGATACGCAGTATTTT
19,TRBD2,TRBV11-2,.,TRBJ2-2,CASSFRPLTSGRDTGELFF,TGTGCCAGCAGCTTTAGACCCCTTACTAGCGGGAGAGACACCGGGGAGCTGTTTTTT